These 15 T cell receptor beta chains came from one sample sequenced in a study of monozygotic twins with inflammatory bowel disease. From the 5' RACE reads, TCRdb lists one entry per CDR3 protein and no DNA. The sample has 300,000 to 400,000 distinct CDR3 sequences. The sample taken for sequencing was blood. These receptors were obtained from a human donor with ulcerative colitis or Crohn's disease, or a healthy co-twin of an affected twin (not recorded which).

The chain carries TRBV11-2 and TRBJ2-3; there is no DNA to check the TCRdb D call of TRBD2. Germline values: CDR1 SGHAT, CDR2 FQNNGV. The CDR3 runs to 15 residues. CDR3 amino acids: CASSLVADPPDTQYF. The entire variable domain, with the rest obtained from reference TRBV11-2 and TRBJ2-3, is as follows: EAGVAQSPRYKIIEKRQSVAFWCNPISGHATLYWYQQILGQGPKLLIQFQNNGVVDDSQLPKDRFSAERLKGVDSTLKIQPAKLEDSAVYLCASSLVADPPDTQYFGPGTRLTVL.

The chain carries TRBV28 and TRBJ1-2; TCRdb's D gene call, TRBD1, goes unchecked for lack of DNA. This CDR3 is 14 amino acids long. Germline V gene lookup returns CDR1 MDHEN and CDR2 SYDVKM. The CDR3 here is CASRVTGTNYGYTF.

The rearrangement uses TRBV5-1 and TRBJ2-3; TCRdb indicates TRBD2, and absent DNA this call remains unverified. The CDR3 totals 15 residues. Germline CDR1 reads SGHRS; CDR2 reads YFSETQ. The CDR3 protein is CASSLLVKAADTQYF.

The chain combines TRBV20-1 with TRBJ1-1; TCRdb selects TRBD1, and the lack of DNA leaves this call unchecked. CDR3 length: 16 residues. CDR1 DFQATT and CDR2 SNEGSKA come from the germline V gene (reference sequence). CDR3 sequence reads: CSAPPPDRGMNTEAFF.

The V and J genes are TRBV6-2 or TRBV6-3 and TRBJ1-1; TCRdb returns TRBD1, unconfirmable since there is no DNA. The CDR3 contains 20 residues. Germline V lookup: CDR1 MNHEY, CDR2 SVGEGT. This CDR3 is CASSNSGTGALVSMNTEAFF.

The V call is TRBV28, the J call TRBJ2-7; TCRdb lists TRBD1, though no DNA is available to test this call. The CDR3 is 14 amino acids. From germline, CDR1 is MDHEN and CDR2 SYDVKM. This chain's CDR3 is CASRSTGRSYEQYF.

The rearrangement links TRBV7-6 to TRBJ2-3; TCRdb proposes TRBD2, but this gene call is untestable without DNA. The CDR3 is 16 residues long. The germline CDR1 and CDR2 sequences are SGHVS and FNYEAQ. CDR3 region: CASSRGTILSTDTQYF.

The chain recombines TRBV7-2 with TRBJ2-7; without DNA, the TCRdb call of TRBD1 cannot be checked. Germline V gene sequence: CDR1 SGHTA, CDR2 FQGNSA. This CDR3 has 15 residues. The CDR3 reads CASNKGGTGFREQYF. The variable domain in full, completed from reference TRBV7-2 and TRBJ2-7, reads GAGVSQSPSNKVTEKGKDVELRCDPISGHTALYWYRQSLGQGLEFLIYFQGNSAPDKSGLPSDRFSAERTGGSVSTLTIQRTQQEDSAVYLCASNKGGTGFREQYFGPGTRLTVT.

The chain is built from TRBV11-2 and TRBJ2-7; lacking DNA, the TRBD2 call made by TCRdb goes unchecked. This CDR3 comprises 15 residues. Per the germline V gene, CDR1 is SGHAT and CDR2 is FQNNGV. CDR3 amino acids: CASSISLARLYEQYF.

J is TRBJ1-3 and V is TRBV27; TCRdb designates TRBD1, a call that cannot be tested without DNA. There are 15 residues in the CDR3. Germline CDR1 is MNHEY and CDR2 is SMNVEV (reference sequence). This chain's CDR3 is CASSTTGLTGNTIYF.

The chain is built from TRBV5-1 and TRBJ2-5; TCRdb's D gene call, TRBD1, goes unchecked for lack of DNA. This CDR3 has 15 residues. The V gene's germline CDR1 is SGHRS and CDR2 YFSETQ. The chain's CDR3 is CASSLGTGIQETQYF. The full variable domain, in which reference TRBV5-1 and TRBJ2-5 provide the parts outside the CDR3, is KAGVTQTPRYLIKTRGQQVTLSCSPISGHRSVSWYQQTPGQGLQFLFEYFSETQRNKGNFPGRFSGRQFSNSRSEMNVSTLELGDSALYLCASSLGTGIQETQYFGPGTRLLVL.

The chain is built from TRBV7-2 and TRBJ2-3; TCRdb calls TRBD1, which cannot be checked without DNA. Germline lookup yields CDR1 SGHTA and CDR2 FQGNSA. The CDR3 runs to 14 residues. The CDR3 sequence: CASSYTGSTDTQYF.

The genes are TRBV5-1 and TRBJ2-3. The germline V gene encodes CDR1 SGHRS and CDR2 YFSETQ. CDR3 size: 14 residues. The CDR3 sequence: CASSLVTVTDTQYF.

CDR3 sequence: CASSLSDGAHYGYTF. This chain connects TRBV7-9 to TRBJ1-2; TCRdb proposes TRBD1, but this gene call is untestable without DNA. Germline CDR1 and CDR2: SEHNR and FQNEAQ (reference sequence). This CDR3 is 15 amino acids long.

The V call is TRBV11-3, the J call TRBJ2-3. The CDR3 loop spans 15 amino acids. Germline V gene lookup returns CDR1 SGHNT and CDR2 YENEEA. CDR3 region: CASSPDDTATDTQYF.